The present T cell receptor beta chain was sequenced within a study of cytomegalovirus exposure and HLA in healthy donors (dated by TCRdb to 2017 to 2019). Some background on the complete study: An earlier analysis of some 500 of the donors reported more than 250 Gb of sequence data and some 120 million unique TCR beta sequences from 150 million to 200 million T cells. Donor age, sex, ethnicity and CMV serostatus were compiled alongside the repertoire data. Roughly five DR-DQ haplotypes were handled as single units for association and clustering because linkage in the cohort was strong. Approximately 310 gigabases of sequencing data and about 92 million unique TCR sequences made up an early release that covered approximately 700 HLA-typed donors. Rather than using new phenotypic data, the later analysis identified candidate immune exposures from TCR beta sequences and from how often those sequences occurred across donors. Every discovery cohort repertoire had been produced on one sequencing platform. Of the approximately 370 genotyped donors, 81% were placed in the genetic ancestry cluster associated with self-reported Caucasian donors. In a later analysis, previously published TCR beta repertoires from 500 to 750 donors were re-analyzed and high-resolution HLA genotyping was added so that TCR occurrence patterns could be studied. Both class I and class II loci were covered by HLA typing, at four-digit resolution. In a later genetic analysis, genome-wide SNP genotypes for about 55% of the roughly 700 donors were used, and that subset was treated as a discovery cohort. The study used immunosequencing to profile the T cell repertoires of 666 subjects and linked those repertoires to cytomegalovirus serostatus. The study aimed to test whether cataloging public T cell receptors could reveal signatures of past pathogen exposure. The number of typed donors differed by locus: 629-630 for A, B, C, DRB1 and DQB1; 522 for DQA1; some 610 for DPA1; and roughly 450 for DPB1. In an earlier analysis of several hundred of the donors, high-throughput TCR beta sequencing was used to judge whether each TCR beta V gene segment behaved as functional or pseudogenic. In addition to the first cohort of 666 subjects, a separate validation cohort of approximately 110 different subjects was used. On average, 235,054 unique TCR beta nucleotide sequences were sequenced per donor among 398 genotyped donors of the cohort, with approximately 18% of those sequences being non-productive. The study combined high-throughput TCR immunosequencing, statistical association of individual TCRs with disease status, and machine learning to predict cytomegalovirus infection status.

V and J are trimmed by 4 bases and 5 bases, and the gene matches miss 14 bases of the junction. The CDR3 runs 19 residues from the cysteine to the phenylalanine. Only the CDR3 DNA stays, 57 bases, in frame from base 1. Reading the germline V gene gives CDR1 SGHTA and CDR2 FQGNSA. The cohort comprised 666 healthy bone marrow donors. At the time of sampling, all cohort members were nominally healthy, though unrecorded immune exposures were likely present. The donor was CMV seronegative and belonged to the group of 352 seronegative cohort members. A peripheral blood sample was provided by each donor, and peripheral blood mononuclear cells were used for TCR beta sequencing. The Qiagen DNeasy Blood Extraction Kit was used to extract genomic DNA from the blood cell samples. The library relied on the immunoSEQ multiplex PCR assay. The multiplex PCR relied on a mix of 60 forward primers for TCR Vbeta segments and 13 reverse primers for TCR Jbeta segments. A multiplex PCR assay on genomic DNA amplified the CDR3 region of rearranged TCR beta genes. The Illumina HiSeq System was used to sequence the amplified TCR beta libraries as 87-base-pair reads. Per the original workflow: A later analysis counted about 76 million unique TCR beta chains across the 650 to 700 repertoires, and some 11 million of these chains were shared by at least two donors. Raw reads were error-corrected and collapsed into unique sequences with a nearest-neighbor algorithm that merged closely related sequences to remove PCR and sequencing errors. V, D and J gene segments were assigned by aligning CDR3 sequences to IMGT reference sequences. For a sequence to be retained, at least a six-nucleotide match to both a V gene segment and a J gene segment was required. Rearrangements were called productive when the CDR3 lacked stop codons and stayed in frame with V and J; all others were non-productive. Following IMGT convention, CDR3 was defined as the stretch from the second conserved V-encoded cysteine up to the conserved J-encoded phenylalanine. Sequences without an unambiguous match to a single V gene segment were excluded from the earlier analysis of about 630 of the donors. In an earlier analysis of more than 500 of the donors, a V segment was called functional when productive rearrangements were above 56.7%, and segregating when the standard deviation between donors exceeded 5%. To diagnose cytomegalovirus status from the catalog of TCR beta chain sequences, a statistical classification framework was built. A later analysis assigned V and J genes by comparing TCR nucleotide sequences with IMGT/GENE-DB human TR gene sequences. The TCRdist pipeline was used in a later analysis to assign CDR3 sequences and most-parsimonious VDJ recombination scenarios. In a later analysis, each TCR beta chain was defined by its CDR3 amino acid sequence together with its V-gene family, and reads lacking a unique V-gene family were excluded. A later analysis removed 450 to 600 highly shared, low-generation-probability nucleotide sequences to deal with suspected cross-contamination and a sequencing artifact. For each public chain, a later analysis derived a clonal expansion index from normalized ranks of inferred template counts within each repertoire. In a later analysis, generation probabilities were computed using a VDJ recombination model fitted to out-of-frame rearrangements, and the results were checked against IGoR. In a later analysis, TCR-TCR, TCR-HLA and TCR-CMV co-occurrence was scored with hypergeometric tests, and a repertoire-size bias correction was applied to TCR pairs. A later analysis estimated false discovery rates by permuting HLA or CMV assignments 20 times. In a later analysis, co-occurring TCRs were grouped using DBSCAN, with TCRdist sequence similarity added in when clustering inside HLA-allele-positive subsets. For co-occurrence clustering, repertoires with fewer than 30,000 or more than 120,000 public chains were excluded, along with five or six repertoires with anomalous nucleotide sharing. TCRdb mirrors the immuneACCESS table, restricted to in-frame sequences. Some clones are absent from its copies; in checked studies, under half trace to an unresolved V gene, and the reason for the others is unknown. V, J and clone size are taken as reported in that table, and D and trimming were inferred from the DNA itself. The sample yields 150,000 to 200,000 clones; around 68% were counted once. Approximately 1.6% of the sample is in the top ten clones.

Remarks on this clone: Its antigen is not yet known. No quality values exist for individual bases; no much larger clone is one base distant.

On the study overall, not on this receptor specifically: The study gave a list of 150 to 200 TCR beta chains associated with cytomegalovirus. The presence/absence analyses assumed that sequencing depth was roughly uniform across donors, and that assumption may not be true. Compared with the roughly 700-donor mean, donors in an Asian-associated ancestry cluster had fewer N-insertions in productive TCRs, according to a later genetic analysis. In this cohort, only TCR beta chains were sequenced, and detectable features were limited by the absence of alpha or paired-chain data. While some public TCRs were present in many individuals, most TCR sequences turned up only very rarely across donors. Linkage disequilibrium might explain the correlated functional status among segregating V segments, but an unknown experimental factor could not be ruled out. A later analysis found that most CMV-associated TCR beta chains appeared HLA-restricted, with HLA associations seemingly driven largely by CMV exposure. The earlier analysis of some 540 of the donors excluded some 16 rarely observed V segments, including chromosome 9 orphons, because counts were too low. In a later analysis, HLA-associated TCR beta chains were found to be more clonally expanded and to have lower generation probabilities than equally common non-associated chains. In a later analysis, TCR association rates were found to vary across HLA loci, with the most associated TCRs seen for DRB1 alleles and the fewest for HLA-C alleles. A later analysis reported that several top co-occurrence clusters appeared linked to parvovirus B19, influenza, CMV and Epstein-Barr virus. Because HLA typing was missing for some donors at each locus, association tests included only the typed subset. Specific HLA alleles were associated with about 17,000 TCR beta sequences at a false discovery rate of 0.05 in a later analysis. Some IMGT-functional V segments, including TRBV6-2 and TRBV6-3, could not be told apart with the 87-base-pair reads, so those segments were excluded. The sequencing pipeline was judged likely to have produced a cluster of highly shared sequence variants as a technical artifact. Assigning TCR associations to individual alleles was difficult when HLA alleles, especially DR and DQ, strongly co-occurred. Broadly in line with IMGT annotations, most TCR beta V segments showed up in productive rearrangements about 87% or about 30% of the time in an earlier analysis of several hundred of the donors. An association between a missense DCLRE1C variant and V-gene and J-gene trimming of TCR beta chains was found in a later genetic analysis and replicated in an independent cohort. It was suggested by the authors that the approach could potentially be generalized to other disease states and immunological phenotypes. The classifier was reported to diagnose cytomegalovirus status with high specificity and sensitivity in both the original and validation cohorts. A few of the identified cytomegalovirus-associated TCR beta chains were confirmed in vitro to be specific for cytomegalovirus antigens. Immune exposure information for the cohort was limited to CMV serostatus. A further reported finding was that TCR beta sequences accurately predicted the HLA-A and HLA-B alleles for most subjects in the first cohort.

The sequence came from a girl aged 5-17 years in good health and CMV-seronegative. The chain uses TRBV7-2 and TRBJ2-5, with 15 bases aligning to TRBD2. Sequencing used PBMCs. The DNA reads TGTGCCAGCAGCTGGCCATTAGGACTAGCGGGGGGGCTGGGGGAGACCCAGTACTTC. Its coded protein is CASSWPLGLAGGLGETQYF.